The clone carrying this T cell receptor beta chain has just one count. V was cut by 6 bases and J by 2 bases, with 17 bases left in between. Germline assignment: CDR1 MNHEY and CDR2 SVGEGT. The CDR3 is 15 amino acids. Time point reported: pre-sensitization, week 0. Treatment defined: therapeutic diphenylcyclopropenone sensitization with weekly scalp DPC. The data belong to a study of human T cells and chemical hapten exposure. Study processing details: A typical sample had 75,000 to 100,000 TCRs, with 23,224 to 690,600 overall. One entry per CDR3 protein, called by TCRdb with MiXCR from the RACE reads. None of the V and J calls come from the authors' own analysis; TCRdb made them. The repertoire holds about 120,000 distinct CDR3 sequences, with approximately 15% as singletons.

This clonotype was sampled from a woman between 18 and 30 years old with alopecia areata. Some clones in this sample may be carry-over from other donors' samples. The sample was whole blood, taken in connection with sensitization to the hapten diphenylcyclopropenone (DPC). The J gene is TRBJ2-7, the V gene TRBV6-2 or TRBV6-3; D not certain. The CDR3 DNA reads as TGTGCCAGCAGCCCCACTTATTGGTCGGCCTACGAGCAGTACTTC. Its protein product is CASSPTYWSAYEQYF.